Shown below are 17 T cell receptor beta chains from a single sample sequenced in a study of blood T cell repertoires in COVID-19 (dated by TCRdb to 2020 to 2021). Receptors were amplified or captured by the immunoSEQ multiplex PCR assay. Held by TCRdb, this immuneACCESS table contains in-frame sequences only and omits some clones. Under half of the omission traces to an unresolved V gene where checked; the cause of the rest is unknown. The table for this sample lists approximately 300,000 clones; 75% to 95% of them were counted only once. Together, the top ten hold about 7% of the sample. Sequenced input: peripheral blood. These receptors were obtained from a woman aged 25 to 39 with COVID-19, enrolled during active disease.

V gene TRBV28 combines with J gene TRBJ1-1; 8 nucleotides match TRBD1. Germline CDR1 MDHEN, CDR2 SYDVKM. The V gene end was trimmed by 5 bases and the J gene end by 3 bases; junction bases not matched to a gene: 5. The CDR3 extends over 14 amino acids. The CDR3 region has the DNA TGTGCCAGCAGTAAAACAGGGGGGGACACTGAAGCTTTCTTT. Translation gives CASSKTGGDTEAFF.

The chain is built from TRBV3-1 (or the pseudogene TRBV3-2) and TRBJ2-3; maybe TRBD1 (6 bases). The germline V gene has CDR1 LGHDT and CDR2 YNNKEL (reference sequence). The CDR3 contains 17 residues. With 0 bases removed from V and 2 bases from J, the gap between germline ends came to 15 bases. The CDR3 region is CASSQDEAGADTDTQYF. CDR3 sequence (DNA): TGTGCCAGCAGCCAAGATGAGGCAGGGGCCGACACAGATACGCAGTATTTT.

V gene TRBV7-8 combines with J gene TRBJ2-7; 9 positions agree with TRBD2. This CDR3 region has 16 residues. The trim removed 3 bases at V and 0 bases at J, leaving 6 bases unmatched. The V gene's germline CDR1 is SGHVS and CDR2 FQNEAQ. The CDR3 bases are TGTGCCAGCAGCTTCAGTAGCGGGGGATTCTCCTACGAGCAGTACTTC. Translation: CASSFSSGGFSYEQYF.

The chain couples TRBV19 to TRBJ2-4; 10 bases are a match to TRBD1. There are 15 residues in the CDR3. After removal of 4 bases from V and 9 bases from J, the junction contained 9 bases not matched to a gene. Germline CDR1 reads LNHDA; CDR2 reads SQIVND (reference sequence). CDR3 DNA: TGTGCCAGTAGTAAATCGGGACAGGGGAGTTTCATTCAGTACTTC. It encodes CASSKSGQGSFIQYF.

This chain connects TRBV28 to TRBJ1-5, with TRBD1 identical over 8 bases. The CDR3 totals 16 residues. The germline gives CDR1 MDHEN, CDR2 SYDVKM. With 2 bases clipped from V and 6 bases from J, the junction kept 9 bases outside the gene matches. CDR3 sequence reads: CASSLAGQGAGQPQHF. The CDR3 DNA is TGTGCCAGCAGTTTAGCCGGGCAGGGGGCAGGTCAGCCCCAGCATTTT.

This clone has a handful of counts. The chain couples TRBV4-1 to TRBJ2-5; 8 bases are shared with TRBD2. Germline CDR1 and CDR2: MGHRA and YSYEKL. The CDR3 covers 19 residues. The ends lost 0 bases at V and 3 bases at J; junction bases unmatched: 15. The CDR3 DNA reads as TGCGCCAGCAGCCAAGATTGGGTGACTAGCGAATTTCGTAAAGAGACCCAGTACTTC. Translation: CASSQDWVTSEFRKETQYF.

This clone was seen just once. The CDR3 region is CASSFAGNQPQHF. In DNA form, the CDR3 reads TGTGCCAGCAGTTTCGCCGGTAATCAGCCCCAGCATTTT. V and J are TRBV12-3 or TRBV12-4 and TRBJ1-5; no clear D gene. V shed 3 bases and J shed 4 bases, with 7 bases lying between them. The CDR3 runs 13 residues.

The chain carries TRBV28 and TRBJ1-3; D call uncertain. Trimming pared 7 bases from V and 4 bases from J, leaving 8 bases between. This CDR3 comprises 12 residues. Looked up from germline, CDR1 is MDHEN and CDR2 is SYDVKM. The CDR3 loop is CASTLGGNTIYF. CDR3 nucleotide sequence: TGTGCCAGCACCCTCGGGGGAAACACCATATATTTT.

The V call is TRBV7-2, the J call TRBJ2-3; 10 bases match TRBD2. The CDR3 has 14 amino acids. Germline trimming cut 6 bases from V and 3 bases from J; bases unmatched to any gene: 3. Germline V lookup: CDR1 SGHTA, CDR2 FQGNSA. The CDR3 reads CASRWTSGTDTQYF. CDR3 nucleotides: TGTGCCAGCAGATGGACTAGCGGAACAGATACGCAGTATTTT.

This clone has a single count. The chain links TRBV5-4 to TRBJ2-5; D is unresolved. With 4 bases removed from V and 2 bases from J, the gap between germline ends came to 12 bases. The CDR3 is 14 amino acids. In germline, CDR1 is SGHNT, CDR2 YYREEE (reference sequence). The CDR3 loop reads CASSPLDTQETQYF. For the CDR3, the DNA is TGTGCCAGCAGCCCATTAGACACTCAAGAGACCCAGTACTTC.

This clone turned up a few times. The V call is TRBV4-1, the J call TRBJ1-6; weak D call: TRBD1 (5 bases). This CDR3 spans 16 amino acids. V gave up 3 bases and J gave up 7 bases, with 16 bases separating them. The germline CDR1 and CDR2 sequences are MGHRA and YSYEKL. In nucleotides, the CDR3 is TGCGCCAGCAGCCAGGACACGGGAGCCGGGAATTCACCCCTCCACTTT. It yields the protein CASSQDTGAGNSPLHF.

The V and J genes are TRBV7-9 and TRBJ1-1; TRBD1 might be the D (5 bases). V shed 5 bases and J shed 1 base, with 14 bases lying between them. The CDR3 totals 15 residues. Germline CDR1 reads SEHNR; CDR2 reads FQNEAQ (reference sequence). CDR3 sequence reads: CASSPGTGGNTEAFF. In DNA, the CDR3 is TGTGCCAGCAGCCCCGGAACCGGGGGGAACACTGAAGCTTTCTTT.

The J gene is TRBJ2-3, the V gene TRBV28; 9 bases map to TRBD2. Trimming removed 7 bases from V and 6 bases from J; junction bases left unmatched: 11. This CDR3 spans 15 amino acids. CDR1 is MDHEN, CDR2 SYDVKM, per germline. CDR3 sequence: CASTTNLAGVDTQYF. The CDR3 nucleotides are TGTGCCAGCACCACCAACTTAGCGGGAGTCGATACGCAGTATTTT.

This chain joins TRBV4-1 and TRBJ1-2, with 8 positions matching TRBD1. J gave up 3 bases and V 3 bases, and 6 bases lay outside the gene matches. This CDR3 spans 15 amino acids. CDR1 is MGHRA, CDR2 YSYEKL, per germline. In nucleotides, the CDR3 is TGCGCCAGCAGCCATTCCGGGACAGGAGACTATGGCTACACCTTC. Translation gives CASSHSGTGDYGYTF.

V gene TRBV18 combines with J gene TRBJ2-1, with 7 positions matching TRBD1. Germline V lookup: CDR1 KGHSH, CDR2 LQKENI. V shed 0 bases, J shed 5 bases, and the junction held 4 bases outside the gene matches. The CDR3 has 15 amino acids. The DNA for the CDR3 is TGTGCCAGCTCACCACCGAACAGGGGAAACAATGAGCAGTTCTTC. It yields the protein CASSPPNRGNNEQFF.

The V call is TRBV7-6, the J call TRBJ2-7; 11 nucleotides match TRBD2. Looked up from germline, CDR1 is SGHVS and CDR2 is FNYEAQ. The CDR3 totals 15 residues. The trim removed 2 bases at V and 5 bases at J, leaving 5 bases unmatched. The CDR3 is CASSLIAGGRDEQYF. CDR3 DNA sequence: TGTGCCAGCAGCTTAATAGCGGGAGGGCGAGACGAGCAGTACTTC.

CDR3 sequence reads: CASSEGLAGAKGRGTDTQYF. The CDR3 DNA reads TGCGCCAGCAGCGAGGGACTAGCGGGAGCCAAAGGGAGGGGCACAGATACGCAGTATTTT. The V and J genes are TRBV5-1 and TRBJ2-3, with 14 bases that match TRBD2. Trimming at V came to 4 bases and at J to 1 base, leaving 14 bases not matched to a gene. The germline V gene has CDR1 SGHRS and CDR2 YFSETQ. This CDR3 is built from 20 residues.